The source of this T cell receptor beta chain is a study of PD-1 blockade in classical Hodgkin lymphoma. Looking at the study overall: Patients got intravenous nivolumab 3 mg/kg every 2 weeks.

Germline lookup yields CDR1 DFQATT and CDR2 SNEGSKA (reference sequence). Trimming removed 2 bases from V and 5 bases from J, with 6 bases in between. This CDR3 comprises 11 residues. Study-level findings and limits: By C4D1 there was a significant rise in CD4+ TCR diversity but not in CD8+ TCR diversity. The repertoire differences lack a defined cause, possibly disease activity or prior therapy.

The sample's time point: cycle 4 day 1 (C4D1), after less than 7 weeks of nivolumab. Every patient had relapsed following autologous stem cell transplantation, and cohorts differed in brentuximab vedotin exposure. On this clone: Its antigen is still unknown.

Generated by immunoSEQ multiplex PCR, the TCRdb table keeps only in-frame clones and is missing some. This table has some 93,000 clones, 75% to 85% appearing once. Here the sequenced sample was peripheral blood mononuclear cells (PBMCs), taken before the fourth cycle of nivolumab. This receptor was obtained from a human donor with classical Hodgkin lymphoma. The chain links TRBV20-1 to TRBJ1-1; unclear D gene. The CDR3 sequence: CSARHPTEAFF. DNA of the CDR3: TGCAGTGCTAGACACCCGACTGAAGCTTTCTTT.